A selection of T cell receptor beta chains follows, all from one sample in a study of control samples from healthy donors and cancer patients. Profiled with immunoSEQ multiplex PCR; TCRdb holds only in-frame clones, not every one. The table has about 120,000 clones, more than 70% seen once. The sample was blood. The receptor set was obtained from a middle-aged man in good health. Both conserved end residues are part of each CDR3. D genes are given only for firm matches. The listing skips clone size in some rows; elsewhere it reads once, few, many or a size class.

D gene	clone size	V gene	J gene	CDR3 DNA	CDR3 protein
TRBD1	-	TRBV18	TRBJ1-6	TGTGCCAGCTCACCGGACAGGGTTCGTTCACCCCTCCACTTT	CASSPDRVRSPLHF
TRBD1	-	TRBV5-5	TRBJ2-7	TGTGCCAGCAGCTTGTGGGACAGACCCTACGAGCAGTACTTC	CASSLWDRPYEQYF
-	-	TRBV4-2	TRBJ1-1	TGTGCCAGCAGCCAAGATGAGGTAAACACTGAAGCTTTCTTT	CASSQDEVNTEAFF
TRBD1	many	TRBV9	TRBJ2-1	TGTGCCAGCAGCGCCGGGACAGTCTCCTACAATGAGCAGTTCTTC	CASSAGTVSYNEQFF
TRBD1	-	TRBV24-1	TRBJ2-2	TGTGCCACCAGTCACAGGGGGCCTAGGTTCACCGGGGAGCTGTTTTTT	CATSHRGPRFTGELFF
-	-	TRBV24-1	TRBJ2-1	TGTGCCACCAGTGATTTGCCCTTGAACTCCTACAATGAGCAGTTCTTC	CATSDLPLNSYNEQFF
-	-	TRBV5-6	TRBJ1-3	TGTGCCAGCGCTCGGCGGGGTCTTAGTTCTGGAAACACCATATATTTT	CASARRGLSSGNTIYF
TRBD1	-	TRBV28	TRBJ2-1	TGTGCCAGCAGTTTAGTAGGGACAGCCTACAATGAGCAGTTCTTC	CASSLVGTAYNEQFF
TRBD1	-	TRBV9	TRBJ2-1	TGTGCCAGCAGCGAACAGGGGAGCTCCTACAATGAGCAGTTCTTC	CASSEQGSSYNEQFF
-	-	TRBV6-5	TRBJ2-6	TGTGCCAGCACCCGAACGGGATCTGGGGCCAACGTCCTGACTTTC	CASTRTGSGANVLTF
-	-	TRBV25-1	TRBJ1-4	TGTGCCAGCAGTGAGGCAGGACGGCCCACGGAAAAACTGTTTTTT	CASSEAGRPTEKLFF
-	-	TRBV9	TRBJ1-2	TGTGCCAGCAGCCGGGGAGGGTCTAACTATGGCTACACCTTC	CASSRGGSNYGYTF
TRBD2	-	TRBV18	TRBJ2-5	TGTGCCAGCTCACCGCAGCGGGGGGAACAAGAGACCCAGTACTTC	CASSPQRGEQETQYF
TRBD1	-	TRBV6-1	TRBJ1-6	TGTGCCAGCAGTGACCGACAGGGTACGGTTTCACCCCTCCACTTT	CASSDRQGTVSPLHF
-	-	TRBV5-1	TRBJ1-1	TGCGCCAGCAGCTTGGCCGGGGAGGGAATCGGGACTGAAGCTTTCTTT	CASSLAGEGIGTEAFF
-	-	TRBV7-8	TRBJ1-5	TGTGCCAGCAGCTTAAGCGAAGGGAACAATCAGCCCCAGCATTTT	CASSLSEGNNQPQHF